This is a list of T cell receptor beta chains from one sample in a study of molecular identifiers for immune sequencing clone quantification. TCRdb ran MiXCR on the PCR reads and lists one entry per CDR3 protein. The sample yields about 68,000 distinct CDR3 sequences, 15% to 20% seen once. Sequencing input: naive CD8+ T cells from blood, with Jurkat cell RNA spiked in. The receptors were sampled from a human donor in good health. Some libraries in this study had Jurkat cell RNA spiked in. CDR3s include the opening cysteine and the closing phenylalanine or tryptophan. The D gene is left open where the match is weak. Size tells how often a clone was seen (once, few, many) or the class of an expanded clone, and some rows leave it out.

DNA	CDR3	V	size	D	J
TGCGCCAGCAGCACCAGCGTTAGCGGGAGTCCGGAGCAGTACTTC	CASSTSVSGSPEQYF	TRBV5-1	many	TRBD2	TRBJ2-7
TGTGCCAGCAGCTTACAAACGCTGTACGAGCAGTACTTC	CASSLQTLYEQYF	TRBV7-2	many	NA	TRBJ2-7
TGTGCCAGCAGCTTAGACCGGTACGGCCCCGGGAGCAATCAGCCCCAGCATTTT	CASSLDRYGPGSNQPQHF	TRBV11-2	many	NA	TRBJ1-5
TGTGCCAGCAGTCCCCCGGCGGCCTACAATGAGCAGTTCTTC	CASSPPAAYNEQFF	TRBV28	many	NA	TRBJ2-1
TGTGCCAGTTCAATAGCGGAGCCCTACGAGCAGTACTTC	CASSIAEPYEQYF	TRBV6-5	many	NA	TRBJ2-7
TGCAGCGTTGATGGCGGACAGGGGATCTACGAGCAGTACTTC	CSVDGGQGIYEQYF	TRBV29-1	NA	TRBD1	TRBJ2-7
TGTGCCAGCAGCGTAGGGGGGTTGGAAGAGACCCAGTACTTC	CASSVGGLEETQYF	TRBV9	many	NA	TRBJ2-5
TGTGCCAGCAGCCAAGTTACGACAGGTCGGGAGGAGACCCAGTACTTC	CASSQVTTGREETQYF	TRBV3-1	many	NA	TRBJ2-5
TGCGCCAGCAGCTTGGGTGCCCTCTCCGACGAGCAGTACTTC	CASSLGALSDEQYF	TRBV5-1	many	NA	TRBJ2-7
TGTGCCAGCAGCTTAGAGGTCAATGAGCAGTTCTTC	CASSLEVNEQFF	TRBV11-2	many	NA	TRBJ2-1
TGTGCCATCAGTGAAATGGGGGCCGATAATGAAATGCTGGTTTTT	CAISEMGADNEMLVF	TRBV10-3	NA	NA	TRBJ1-4
TGCGCCAGCAGCCAACAGACTAGCGGACGTGGAGATGCGCAGTATTTT	CASSQQTSGRGDAQYF	TRBV4-1	NA	TRBD2	TRBJ2-3
TGTGCCAGCAGCCTGTCCACCGGGGAGCTGTTTTTT	CASSLSTGELFF	TRBV13	many	NA	TRBJ2-2
TGTGCCAGCAGTTTGTCAGGGAGCGATGGCTACACCTTC	CASSLSGSDGYTF	TRBV27	many	NA	TRBJ1-2
TGTGCCAGCAGCCTCACCGGGACTAGCGGGAGCAATGAGCAGTTCTTC	CASSLTGTSGSNEQFF	TRBV7-3	NA	TRBD2	TRBJ2-1
TGTGCCAGCAGCTCCGCCGGGCCCGTCTACAATGAGCAGTTCTTC	CASSSAGPVYNEQFF	TRBV13	NA	NA	TRBJ2-1
TGCGCCAGCAGCTTGGGGCCCGGACAATACACAGATACGCAGTATTTT	CASSLGPGQYTDTQYF	TRBV5-1	many	NA	TRBJ2-3
TGTGCCAGCAGGGGATGGGTCGGGGGATTCGGTGATACGCAGTATTTT	CASRGWVGGFGDTQYF	TRBV27	many	NA	TRBJ2-3
TGTGCCAGTAGTATTTCCGGGACTAGCGGGATCACAGATACGCAGTATTTT	CASSISGTSGITDTQYF	TRBV19	NA	TRBD2	TRBJ2-3
TGTGCCAGCAGTACCGAGACAGAGACAGGGAGGAATGTTGGCTACACCTTC	CASSTETETGRNVGYTF	TRBV28	many	TRBD1	TRBJ1-2
TGTGCCAGCAGTTTGTGGACGAACACTGAAGCTTTCTTT	CASSLWTNTEAFF	TRBV27	many	NA	TRBJ1-1
TGTGCCAGCAGCTCACTTCGGGGCCCCTACGAGCAGTACTTC	CASSSLRGPYEQYF	TRBV12-1	few	NA	TRBJ2-7
TGCAGTGCTAGAAGGGTAGATGAGCAGTTCTTC	CSARRVDEQFF	TRBV20-1	many	NA	TRBJ2-1
TGTGCCAGTAGTATAGGAGCCGGGTCCACTGAAGCTTTCTTT	CASSIGAGSTEAFF	TRBV19	many	NA	TRBJ1-1
TGTGCCAGCAGTCTAGGACAGGGGGCGGCCTACGAGCAGTACTTC	CASSLGQGAAYEQYF	TRBV27	many	TRBD1	TRBJ2-7
TGCAGCGTTGTGTGGGGGGGGGGGATGGGGAACACTGAAGCTTTCTTT	CSVVWGGGMGNTEAFF	TRBV29-1	NA	NA	TRBJ1-1
TGTGCCAGCAGCTTTAGCGGGAGGGCCGTTGAGACCCAGTACTTC	CASSFSGRAVETQYF	TRBV7-2	many	TRBD2	TRBJ2-5
TGTGCCAGCAGCTCGATGGGAGACTACGAGCAGTACTTC	CASSSMGDYEQYF	TRBV9	NA	NA	TRBJ2-7
TGTGCCAGCACCTTGGGACTAGCGGTAAACACCGGGGAGCTGTTTTTT	CASTLGLAVNTGELFF	TRBV6-5	many	TRBD2	TRBJ2-2
TGTGCCAGCAGTTTAACTAGCGGGAGATGGTCGTATTTT	CASSLTSGRWSYF	TRBV27	many	TRBD2	TRBJ2-3
TGTGCCAGCAGTGCGGGAAACTCTGGGGCCAACGTCCTGACTTTC	CASSAGNSGANVLTF	TRBV2	many	NA	TRBJ2-6
TGCGCCAGCAGTGATAGACGGGACTATAATTCACCCCTCCACTTT	CASSDRRDYNSPLHF	TRBV10-2	many	NA	TRBJ1-6
TGTGCCAGCAGCCCGTCGGGGGGAAGCACAGATACGCAGTATTTT	CASSPSGGSTDTQYF	TRBV28	many	TRBD2	TRBJ2-3
TGTGCCAGCAGCCGAGATTCTGGAAACACCATATATTTT	CASSRDSGNTIYF	TRBV14	NA	NA	TRBJ1-3
TGTGCCAGCACCCTGGACGTTAGCTCTGGAAACACCATATATTTT	CASTLDVSSGNTIYF	TRBV28	NA	NA	TRBJ1-3
TGTGCCAGCAGTAGACCGGACCTAGAGAATGAAAAACTGTTTTTT	CASSRPDLENEKLFF	TRBV28	many	NA	TRBJ1-4
TGTGCCAGCAGCTTGCGACAGAGCAATCAGCCCCAGCATTTT	CASSLRQSNQPQHF	TRBV5-8	NA	NA	TRBJ1-5
TGTGCCAGCAGCTTATTTGGAGGAGTCGGGACAGATACGCAGTATTTT	CASSLFGGVGTDTQYF	TRBV7-8	many	NA	TRBJ2-3
TGTGCCAGCAGTTTATGGGACTCACGCCACGAGCAGTACTTC	CASSLWDSRHEQYF	TRBV12-3/TRBV12-4	many	NA	TRBJ2-7
TGTGCCAGCAGCACCCGACTAGATTCGACCGGGGAGCTGTTTTTT	CASSTRLDSTGELFF	TRBV11-2	many	NA	TRBJ2-2
TGCAGCGCCCCGAGCGGGGAATGGAATGAGCAGTTCTTC	CSAPSGEWNEQFF	TRBV29-1	many	TRBD2	TRBJ2-1
TGTGCCAGCAGCCTCGGGAACGAGCAGTACTTC	CASSLGNEQYF	TRBV28	many	NA	TRBJ2-7
TGCAGTGCAACGGGACATCAGGGCACTGAAGCTTTCTTT	CSATGHQGTEAFF	TRBV20-1	many	NA	TRBJ1-1
TGCGCCAGCAGTTCTAACGCAGGAAAAGACTATGGCTACACCTTC	CASSSNAGKDYGYTF	TRBV5-1	many	NA	TRBJ1-2
TGTGCCAGCAGTTACGTGGCTAGCGGGAGCGGGGGCACAGATACGCAGTATTTT	CASSYVASGSGGTDTQYF	TRBV6-6	many	TRBD2	TRBJ2-3
TGTGCCAGTACCTCTAGCGGGAGCTCCTACAATGAGCAGTTCTTC	CASTSSGSSYNEQFF	TRBV19	many	TRBD2	TRBJ2-1
TGTGCCAGCAGTGAAGCGAATAGCCGACACGAGCAGTACTTC	CASSEANSRHEQYF	TRBV6-1	many	NA	TRBJ2-7
TGTGCCAGCAGCAACCCGACCAGCCTCCGGTGCGAGCAGTACTTC	CASSNPTSLRCEQYF	TRBV7-2	NA	NA	TRBJ2-7
TGTGCCAGCAGCCTTGGACTAGCGGGAGCTAACCCGGCAGATACGCAGTATTTT	CASSLGLAGANPADTQYF	TRBV5-6	many	TRBD2	TRBJ2-3
TGTGCCACCAGCGGCGGACAAGTCGGAGCGAGCCACAATGAGCAGTTCTTC	CATSGGQVGASHNEQFF	TRBV15	NA	NA	TRBJ2-1
TGTGCTAGTGGTTTTGGCCCGTACAATGAGCAGTTCTTC	CASGFGPYNEQFF	TRBV12-5	many	NA	TRBJ2-1
TGTGCCAGCAGCTCCTTAGCGGGGGCGTACGAGCAGTACTTC	CASSSLAGAYEQYF	TRBV7-9	many	TRBD2	TRBJ2-7